The clone carrying this T cell receptor beta chain came up many times. No antigen is known for it. Using a J-beta primer mix together with a sample-barcoded 5' primer, a second PCR was run for about 6 to 12 cycles. MiXCR, applied by TCRdb to the 5' RACE reads, yields one record per CDR3 protein. The data show roughly 680,000 distinct CDR3 sequences, roughly half seen once. The V and J ends lost 6 bases and 6 bases respectively, with 10 bases between them. The CDR3 has 11 amino acids. Germline V gene lookup returns CDR1 DFQATT and CDR2 SNEGSKA (reference sequence). The record originates from a study of blood T cells in healthy people across ages. Turning to the study itself: Using template switching, researchers captured about one barcoded beta molecule for each two T cells.

Those donating, healthy Caucasian individuals from Russia, were aged roughly 6 to 90. Researchers collected 9 to 10 milliliters of peripheral blood from every single donor. Study-wide results and caveats: Since the PBMCs were unsorted, naive and antigen-experienced cells could not be conclusively compared.

The sequencing input was blood. The sequence was collected from a woman at least 80 years old in good health. V gene TRBV20-1 combines with J gene TRBJ2-3, with D possibly being TRBD1 (5 bases). The CDR3 DNA reads TGCAGTGCGAGGACACCCGATACGCAGTATTTT. Translating it yields CSARTPDTQYF.